This TCR beta chain was captured in a study of shared clonotypes between healthy human individuals. Each cell subset's genomic DNA was divided evenly among several immunoSEQ plates. Clones were read by immunoSEQ multiplex PCR, and TCRdb kept only the in-frame ones, dropping some. Here the sample spans about 1.5 million clones, 95% to 99% being singletons. Of note for this clone: The antigen remains unidentified.

The germline CDR1 and CDR2 sequences are KGHSH and LQKENI. The V and J ends lost 4 bases and 4 bases respectively, with 8 bases between them. The length of the CDR3 is 13 residues. Findings and limits, study-wide: Clonotypes not shared had lower generation probabilities than those common to all four donors. The sampled material consisted only of blood, and tissue repertoires are likely to differ. Naive subsets tended to show greater estimated richness than memory subsets.

V and J are TRBV18 and TRBJ2-1; D call uncertain. Material: naive CD4+ T cells sorted from blood. The sample's subset: CD45RA+ positively selected. This receptor was obtained from a man in his thirties or forties in good health. The CDR3 here is CASSLVDYNEQFF. The CDR3 bases are TGTGCCAGCTCACTGGTAGATTACAATGAGCAGTTCTTC.